The clone carrying this T cell receptor beta chain showed up just a few times. Its antigen is unidentified. For the second PCR, which ran for roughly 6 to 12 cycles, a sample-barcoded 5' primer and a J-beta primer mix were used. TCRdb redid the calling of the 5' RACE reads with MiXCR, one entry per CDR3 protein. The sample carries about 1.8 million distinct CDR3 sequences, roughly 50% recorded once. Per germline, CDR1 MNHNY and CDR2 SVGAGI (reference sequence). The CDR3 contains 16 residues. The J segment lost 4 bases and the V segment lost 6 bases, leaving 14 bases of the junction unmatched. The source of the sample is a study of blood T cells in healthy people across ages. The overall study: Using template switching, researchers captured about one barcoded beta molecule for each two T cells.

Whenever a sample was processed, at least 6.5 million PBMCs were isolated. Study-level results: It was found that TCR beta diversity correlated strongly with the percentage of naive T cells.

Sequencing used blood. This sequence originates from a woman in her thirties or forties in good health. The V call is TRBV6-6, the J call TRBJ2-5, with 7 bases lining up with TRBD1. The CDR3, as DNA: TGTGCCAGCAGACAACCAGGGGGAGTGTTTGGAGAGACCCAGTACTTC. This gives the protein CASRQPGGVFGETQYF.